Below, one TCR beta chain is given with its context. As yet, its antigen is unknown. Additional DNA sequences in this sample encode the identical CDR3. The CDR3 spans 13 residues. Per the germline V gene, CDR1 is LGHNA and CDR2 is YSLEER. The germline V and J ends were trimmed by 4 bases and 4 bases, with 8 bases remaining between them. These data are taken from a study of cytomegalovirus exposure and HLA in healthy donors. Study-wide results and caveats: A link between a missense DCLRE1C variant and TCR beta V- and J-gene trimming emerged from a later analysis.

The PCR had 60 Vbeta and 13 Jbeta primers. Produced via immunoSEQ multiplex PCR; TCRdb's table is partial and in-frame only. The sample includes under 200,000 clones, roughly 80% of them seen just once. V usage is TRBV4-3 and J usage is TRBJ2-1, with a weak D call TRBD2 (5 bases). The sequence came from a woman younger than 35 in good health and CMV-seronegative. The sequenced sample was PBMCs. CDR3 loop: CASSRGPYNEQFF. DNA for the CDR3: TGCGCCAGCAGCCGCGGGCCGTACAATGAGCAGTTCTTC.